Listed below are T cell receptor beta chains from one sample, sequenced in a study of blood T cells in healthy people across ages. TCRdb processed the 5' RACE reads anew with MiXCR; each CDR3 protein has one entry. The repertoire includes 1,100,000 or so distinct CDR3 sequences, more than 40% of them detected once, and under 20% sits in the top ten. Sequencing was done on a sample of blood. The receptors originated from a woman aged 55-69 years in good health. Both conserved end residues are part of each CDR3. Rows give clone size only sometimes, using once, few, many, or a class for an expanded clone.

v_call	clone_size	cdr3_aa
TRBV21-1	-	CASSYLGCGPAFF
TRBV19	once	CAGGWAGANVLTF
TRBV11-2	-	CASSQIPDGETSYNSPLHF
TRBV20-1	few	CSAPAGAGVETQYF
TRBV5-5	-	CASADEKQGSRGRVTQYF
TRBV5-6	few	CASSSKPARLARNIQYF
TRBV30	-	CAWGSGSETQYF
TRBV20-1	few	CSAPMLAGTYEQYF
TRBV2	-	CASSPGLPVGYEQYF
TRBV21-1	-	CANPFGHGDWEAFF
TRBV7-6	-	CASSGAANTEAFF
TRBV29-1	-	CSGGTIYEQYF
TRBV28	once	CASSLGRRSQETQYF
TRBV2	-	CASRWTSNQPQHF
TRBV25-1	-	CASSEPPPRDNEQFF
TRBV12-3/TRBV12-4	-	CASSPTGGRDNVQFF
TRBV9	-	CASSVEWTGTYGYTF
TRBV20-1	few	CSATGTRNEQYF
TRBV12-3/TRBV12-4	many	CASSLQGGFVMETQYF
TRBV2	-	CASFKGTSSEEQYF
TRBV12-3/TRBV12-4	few	CASRPGQGSYNEQFF
TRBV30	-	CAWSLDISGANVLTF
TRBV15	few	CATSRASGNYEQYF
TRBV7-2	-	CASSNSVVEQYF
TRBV3-1	-	CASSQDFQGPTSLTDTQYF
TRBV7-2	-	CASSLDSQEGRTGELFF
TRBV29-1	few	CSALTVSPGYTF
TRBV6-5	-	CAGSYSPIASGRARETQYF
TRBV7-6	-	CASSLSVRGENEQFF
TRBV2	-	CASSRRVETSRYNEQFF
TRBV5-6	few	CASSSSYRVDEQYF
TRBV29-1	many	CSVASRYEQYF
TRBV27	-	CASSLDQGARSYEQYF
TRBV4-2	few	CASSPIAGSGQQFF
TRBV7-6	few	CASSLGGAGQPQHF
TRBV29-1	-	CSVASGRVGEQYF
TRBV9	-	CASSGSGSAEQYF
TRBV20-1	-	CSARDLRAELNSWRQHF
TRBV10-3	-	CAISGLAGGSKYEQYF
TRBV18	-	CASSLKTGSTEAFF
TRBV7-9	once	CASSLVAGGRRLYEQYF
TRBV12-3/TRBV12-4	-	CASSPLAGGDHEQFF
TRBV11-2	-	CASSRRTLGQETQYF
TRBV6-2/TRBV6-3	many	CASNPGGQGYEQYF
TRBV18	-	CASSPLRVEAFF
TRBV29-1	many	CSVNPSPGNEQFF
TRBV25-1	many	CASSGRGQVFYEQYF
TRBV25-1	-	CASSEMGSSYNEQFF
TRBV20-1	-	CSARGVVVRAGRETQYF
TRBV2	-	CANESSGISTDTQYF
TRBV30	-	CGRGTPNTEAFF
TRBV20-1	-	CSAKQAGQTLLDNEQFF
TRBV4-2	-	CASSQDVALKQETQYF
TRBV3-1	few	CASSYGTNEQYF
TRBV6-1	few	CASSHDPATSRTDTQYF
TRBV18	-	CARNGIGSYEQYF
TRBV5-6	-	CASSLFGLAGGPTDTQYF